This TCR beta chain was profiled in a study of T cells in Graves' hyperthyroidism and ophthalmopathy. The CDR3 is 15 amino acids. Trimming took 0 bases from V and 3 from J, leaving 12 bases between them. Germline V gives CDR1 SGHRS, CDR2 YFSETQ. Over 18 months, lack of ophthalmopathy progression marked Graves' hyperthyroidism as stable. Fresh peripheral blood, approximately 9.1 ml, was the source of the PBMCs. RNA transcripts provided the source from which TCR beta CDR3 regions were amplified. HTBI primers were used for first-round RT-PCR of the TCR CDR3. TCRdb re-analysed the multiplex PCR reads in MiXCR, keeping a single row per CDR3 protein. The sample contains 750,000 to 900,000 distinct CDR3 sequences, 38% of which appear only once.

This rearrangement joins TRBV5-1 to TRBJ2-5; perhaps TRBD2 as D (5 bases). This TCR came from a man aged 18 to 30 with Graves' hyperthyroidism. Sequencing used blood. CDR3: CASSLDGELEETQYF. CDR3 sequence (DNA): TGCGCCAGCAGCTTGGATGGGGAGTTGGAAGAGACCCAGTACTTC.